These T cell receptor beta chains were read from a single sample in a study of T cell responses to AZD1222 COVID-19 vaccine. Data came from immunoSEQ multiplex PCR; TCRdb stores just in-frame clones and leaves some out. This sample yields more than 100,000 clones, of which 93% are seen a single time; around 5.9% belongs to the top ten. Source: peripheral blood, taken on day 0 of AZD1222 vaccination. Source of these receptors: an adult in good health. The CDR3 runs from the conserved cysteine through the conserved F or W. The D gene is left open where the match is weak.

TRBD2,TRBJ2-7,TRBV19,CASRLAGTYEQYF,TGTGCCAGTAGGCTAGCGGGAACCTACGAGCAGTACTTC
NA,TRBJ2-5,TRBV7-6,CASSWGAGASETQYF,TGTGCCAGCAGCTGGGGGGCTGGGGCGTCAGAGACCCAGTACTTC
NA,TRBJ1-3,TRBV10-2,CASQGIGNTIYF,TGCGCCAGTCAGGGGATAGGAAACACCATATATTTT
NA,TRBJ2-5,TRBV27,CASSLGGGETQYF,TGTGCCAGCAGTTTAGGGGGCGGAGAGACCCAGTACTTC
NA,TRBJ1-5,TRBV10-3,CAISESMGGDQPQHF,TGTGCCATCAGTGAGTCGATGGGGGGGGATCAGCCCCAGCATTTT
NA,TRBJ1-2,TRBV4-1,CASSQAGTNYGYTF,TGCGCCAGCAGCCAGGCAGGAACTAACTATGGCTACACCTTC
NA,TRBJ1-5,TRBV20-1,CSASALTSMGVGSNQPQHF,TGCAGTGCTAGTGCGCTGACGTCCATGGGGGTTGGAAGCAATCAGCCCCAGCATTTT
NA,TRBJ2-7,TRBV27,CASGLYYEQYF,TGTGCCAGCGGGCTCTACTACGAGCAGTACTTC
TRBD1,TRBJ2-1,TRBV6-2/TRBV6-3,CASSWDSSYNEQFF,TGTGCCAGCAGTTGGGACAGCTCCTACAATGAGCAGTTCTTC
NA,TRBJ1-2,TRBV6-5,CASSYSIFQGHGYTF,TGTGCCAGCAGTTACTCGATATTCCAGGGCCATGGCTACACCTTC
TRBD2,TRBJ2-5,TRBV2,CASSGGLAGPQETQYF,TGTGCCAGCAGTGGCGGACTAGCGGGACCCCAAGAGACCCAGTACTTC
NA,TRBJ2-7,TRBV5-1,CASSFGRDEQYF,TGCGCCAGCAGCTTCGGCCGAGACGAGCAGTACTTC
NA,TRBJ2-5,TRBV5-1,CASSLVGDQETQYF,TGCGCCAGCAGCTTGGTTGGGGATCAAGAGACCCAGTACTTC
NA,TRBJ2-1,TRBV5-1,CASSLGGGVVDEQFF,TGCGCCAGCAGCTTGGGTGGGGGAGTGGTCGATGAGCAGTTCTTC